This TCR beta chain was recorded in a study of blood T cell repertoires in COVID-19. Study details: Samples came from the United States, Italy and Spain, spanning acute and convalescent COVID-19. T cells, B-cell-depleted T cells, or PBMCs supplied cDNA or gDNA.

In the case of this clone: A junction end diverges from the germline sequence, so it may reflect a read error.

The CDR3 covers 14 residues. Germline CDR1 reads SNHLY; CDR2 reads FYNNEI. Here immunoSEQ multiplex PCR was the method, and the copy in TCRdb shows in-frame clones only, minus some. The table records some 170,000 clones, roughly 84% of them present only once. Sequencing was done on a sample of peripheral blood. V gene TRBV2 combines with J gene TRBJ1-1, with D hard to call. This clonotype was obtained from a man aged 35 to 55 with acute or convalescent COVID-19. The DNA of the CDR3 is TGTGCCAGCAGCAAGGAGGGAACTAACAGTGAAGCTTTCTTT. Encoded protein: CASSKEGTNSEAFF.